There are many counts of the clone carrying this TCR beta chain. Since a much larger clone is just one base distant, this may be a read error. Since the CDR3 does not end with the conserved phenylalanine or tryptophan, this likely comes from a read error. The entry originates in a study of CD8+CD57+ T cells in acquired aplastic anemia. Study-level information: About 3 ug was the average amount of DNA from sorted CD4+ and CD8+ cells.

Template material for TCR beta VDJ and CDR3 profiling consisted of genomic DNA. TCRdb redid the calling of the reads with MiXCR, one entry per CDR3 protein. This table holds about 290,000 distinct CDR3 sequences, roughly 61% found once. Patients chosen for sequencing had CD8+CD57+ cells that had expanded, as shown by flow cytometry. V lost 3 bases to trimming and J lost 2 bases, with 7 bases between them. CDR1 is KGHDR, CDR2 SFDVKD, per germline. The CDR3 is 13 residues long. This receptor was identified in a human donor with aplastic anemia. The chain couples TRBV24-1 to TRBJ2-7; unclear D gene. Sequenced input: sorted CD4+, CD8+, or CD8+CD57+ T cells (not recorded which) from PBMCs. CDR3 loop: CATSDGATYEQYL. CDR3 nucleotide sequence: TGTGCCACCAGTGATGGAGCAACCTACGAGCAGTACCTC.